This TCR beta chain was recovered during a study of memory CD4+ T cells and cytomegalovirus serostatus. Single viable CD3+CD4+CD8-CD45RO+ cells were sorted as the memory CD4+ T cells. Produced via immunoSEQ multiplex PCR; TCRdb's table is partial and in-frame only. The sample consists of about 57,000 clones, around 85% of them appearing once. This CDR3 has 12 amino acids. V gave up 8 bases and J gave up 4 bases, with 11 bases separating them. Germline assignment: CDR1 SNHLY and CDR2 FYNNEI. Sequenced input: memory CD4+ T cells from blood. The genes are TRBV2 and TRBJ1-2; D gene uncertain. The TCR sequence derives from an adult in good health and CMV-seronegative. The DNA for the CDR3 is TGTGCCAGCTATGAGGTCGGCTATGGCTACACCTTC. This sequence encodes CASYEVGYGYTF.